These 11 T cell receptor beta chains were sequenced from one sample in a study of identifying expanded T cells in peripheral blood. Produced via immunoSEQ multiplex PCR; TCRdb's table is partial and in-frame only. The data hold about 94,000 clones, with around 90% observed a single time. Sequenced: blood. These receptors were obtained from a person aged 18 to 70 in good health.

V is TRBV2 and J is TRBJ1-1; TRBD1 aligns across 9 bases. Germline V gene data show CDR1 as SNHLY and CDR2 as FYNNEI. The J segment lost 0 bases and the V segment lost 5 bases, leaving 10 bases of the junction unmatched. This CDR3 spans 17 amino acids. The DNA of the CDR3 is TGTGCCAGCAGTCGGGACAGGGCCCCTGTCATGAACACTGAAGCTTTCTTT. Its translation: CASSRDRAPVMNTEAFF.

The chain combines TRBV4-3 with TRBJ2-1, with TRBD1 matching 8 bases. Trimming took 3 bases from V and 0 from J; bases not matched to a gene: 7. This CDR3 has 17 amino acids. CDR1 and CDR2 (germline): LGHNA, YSLEER. The CDR3 region has the DNA TGCGCCAGCAGCCACCCTAGGACAGGGTACTCCTACAATGAGCAGTTCTTC. It yields the protein CASSHPRTGYSYNEQFF.

The rearrangement links TRBV12-2 to TRBJ1-4; no check of the table's D call, TRBD1, against the DNA was made. TRBV12-2 is a recognized pseudogene. The CDR3 runs to 16 residues. This CDR3 reads CASRLGRQAHNEKLFF. DNA of the CDR3: TGTGCAAGTCGCTTAGGGAGACAGGCCCATAATGAAAAACTGTTTTTT.

This chain links TRBV5-1 with TRBJ2-3; D call uncertain. The V gene's germline CDR1 is SGHRS and CDR2 YFSETQ. This CDR3 is 13 amino acids long. Trimming left V 0 bases short and J 1 base short, with 3 bases between. The CDR3, as DNA: TGCGCCAGCAGCTTGGGGGGCACAGATACGCAGTATTTT. Translation: CASSLGGTDTQYF.

The J gene is TRBJ1-1, the V gene TRBV6-5, with D tentatively TRBD1 (5 bases). There are 13 residues in the CDR3. Between the trimmed V and J ends, which lost 8 bases and 1 base, there was a span of 11 bases. CDR1 and CDR2 (germline): MNHEY, SVGAGI. The CDR3 coding sequence is TGTGCCAGCGTTAAAAGGGGGAACACTGAAGCTTTCTTT. This gives the protein CASVKRGNTEAFF.

The V call is TRBV5-1, the J call TRBJ1-2; the D is unclear. The length of the CDR3 is 13 residues. Trimming shortened V by 0 bases and J by 2 bases, and 5 bases separated the two germline ends. CDR1 is SGHRS and CDR2 is YFSETQ in the germline V gene. CDR3 coding DNA: TGCGCCAGCAGCTTGGCGGAAAACTATGGCTACACCTTC. This translates into CASSLAENYGYTF.

V is TRBV27 and J is TRBJ1-1; 9 bases are shared with TRBD1. J gave up 6 bases and V 1 base, and 3 bases lay outside the gene matches. This CDR3 has 14 residues. The germline CDR1 and CDR2 sequences are MNHEY and SMNVEV (reference sequence). The CDR3 DNA is TGTGCCAGCAGTTTATACAGGGGGCCCTCTGAAGCTTTCTTT. Encoded protein: CASSLYRGPSEAFF.

As regards this clone: This same CDR3 is encoded by further DNA sequences in the sample. The rearrangement joins TRBV6-6 to TRBJ1-3; D possibly corresponds to TRBD1 (6 bases). Germline V gene data show CDR1 as MNHNY and CDR2 as SVGAGI (reference sequence). The CDR3 is 15 amino acids. V was shortened by 5 bases and J by 0 bases, with 11 bases between the two germline ends. CDR3 sequence: CASSNGQSSGNTIYF. CDR3 coding DNA: TGTGCCAGCAGTAACGGACAGAGCTCTGGAAACACCATATATTTT.

The gene calls are TRBV28 and TRBJ1-6, with 8 bases identical to TRBD1. The CDR3 loop spans 16 amino acids. Per germline, CDR1 MDHEN and CDR2 SYDVKM. The J segment lost 4 bases and the V segment lost 7 bases, leaving 9 bases of the junction unmatched. The CDR3 nucleotides read TGTGCCAGCAATCCTACAGGGGGATTATATAATTCACCCCTCCACTTT. Amino acids: CASNPTGGLYNSPLHF.

This rearrangement joins TRBV4-1 to TRBJ2-7; perhaps D is TRBD1 or TRBD2 (6 bases each). The CDR3 covers 17 residues. CDR1 is MGHRA and CDR2 is YSYEKL in the germline V gene. With 0 bases removed from V and 3 bases from J, the gap between germline ends came to 18 bases. In DNA, the CDR3 is TGCGCCAGCAGCCAAGATCTTCCGGGGGCAGGTGACTACGAGCAGTACTTC. Its translation is CASSQDLPGAGDYEQYF.

This clone occurred once. The chain joins TRBV14 to TRBJ2-2, with D unclear. Germline V lookup: CDR1 SGHDN, CDR2 FVKESK. Deletions cut 7 bases from V and 6 bases from J, with 15 bases between. The CDR3 sequence is 14 residues long. The CDR3 loop reads CASTATERPGELFF. CDR3 sequence (DNA): TGTGCCAGCACCGCGACGGAAAGACCCGGGGAGCTGTTTTTT.